The rows below give T cell receptor beta chains drawn from one sample of a study of blood T cells in healthy people across ages. Via MiXCR, TCRdb re-called the 5' RACE reads, giving one row per CDR3 protein. The profile covers a few hundred thousand distinct CDR3 sequences, with about 25% appearing a single time and approximately 3.5% taken by the ten largest. A further study also used this sample, focusing on T cells of mothers and their children.

The sequenced material came from blood. These receptors were collected from a boy between 2 and 10 years old in good health. The CDR3 runs from the conserved cysteine through the conserved F or W. The D gene is left open where the match is weak. Rows give clone size only sometimes, using once, few, many, or a class for an expanded clone.

TRBV4-3,few,NA,TRBJ2-2,CASSRQRDTGELFF,TGCGCCAGCAGCCGACAGCGGGACACCGGGGAGCTGTTTTTT
TRBV4-1,few,NA,TRBJ1-2,CASSQVQGQRGFTF,TGCGCCAGCAGCCAAGTGCAGGGGCAGCGGGGCTTCACCTTC
TRBV5-1,few,TRBD1,TRBJ2-5,CASSQGQGGQETQYF,TGCGCCAGCAGCCAGGGACAGGGGGGCCAAGAGACCCAGTACTTC
TRBV5-1,few,NA,TRBJ1-6,CASSTGRAANSPLHF,TGCGCCAGCAGCACGGGGAGAGCCGCTAATTCACCCCTCCACTTT
TRBV20-1,NA,NA,TRBJ2-7,CSARGGMDRRLEQYF,TGCAGTGCTCGCGGAGGAATGGACCGCCGGCTTGAGCAGTACTTC
TRBV7-9,NA,TRBD1,TRBJ1-4,CASSSSRDRGRKINEKLFF,TGTGCCAGCAGCTCGTCCCGGGACAGGGGACGTAAAATTAATGAAAAACTGTTTTTT
TRBV5-1,NA,TRBD1,TRBJ1-1,CASSAADRGPENTEAFF,TGCGCCAGCAGCGCCGCGGACAGGGGGCCTGAGAACACTGAAGCTTTCTTT
TRBV5-5,NA,NA,TRBJ2-3,CASSLVLPDTQYF,TGTGCCAGCAGCTTGGTCCTCCCAGATACGCAGTATTTT
TRBV27,few,NA,TRBJ2-1,CASHRGPGYNEQFF,TGTGCCAGCCATCGGGGCCCCGGCTACAATGAGCAGTTCTTC
TRBV27,NA,NA,TRBJ2-7,CASSLNRPDRVYEQYF,TGTGCCAGCAGTTTAAATCGACCGGACCGGGTCTACGAGCAGTACTTC
TRBV7-6,NA,NA,TRBJ2-1,CASSLKVYNEQFF,TGTGCCAGCAGCTTAAAAGTGTACAATGAGCAGTTCTTC
TRBV10-3,NA,NA,TRBJ2-5,CAINSQGLQAQYF,TGTGCCATCAATTCACAGGGTTTGCAGGCCCAGTACTTC
TRBV15,few,NA,TRBJ2-1,CATSRDKREDLTYNEQFF,TGTGCCACCAGCAGGGATAAAAGGGAGGACTTAACCTACAATGAGCAGTTCTTC
TRBV4-1,few,NA,TRBJ2-7,CASSQDVIFGGQFYEQYF,TGCGCCAGCAGCCAAGATGTCATTTTTGGGGGCCAATTCTACGAGCAGTACTTC
TRBV9,NA,NA,TRBJ2-7,CASSASGLSSYEQYF,TGTGCCAGCAGCGCGAGCGGATTAAGCTCCTACGAGCAGTACTTC
TRBV5-1,NA,NA,TRBJ2-3,CASSPVPTRADTQYF,TGCGCCAGCAGCCCGGTCCCGACTAGGGCAGATACGCAGTATTTT
TRBV4-2,NA,NA,TRBJ2-5,CASSPWGQETQYF,TGTGCCAGCAGCCCTTGGGGGCAAGAGACCCAGTACTTC
TRBV7-9,few,TRBD1,TRBJ1-1,CASSDDRGRAEAFF,TGTGCCAGCAGCGACGACAGGGGTCGCGCTGAAGCTTTCTTT
TRBV2,NA,TRBD2,TRBJ2-3,CASSFDPSGRRTDTQYF,TGTGCCAGCAGCTTTGACCCTAGCGGGAGAAGAACAGATACGCAGTATTTT
TRBV6-2/TRBV6-3,NA,NA,TRBJ2-1,CASRGQDNEQFF,TGTGCCAGCCGCGGCCAAGATAATGAGCAGTTCTTC